The rows below give T cell receptor beta chains drawn from one sample of a study of identifying expanded T cells in peripheral blood. Here immunoSEQ multiplex PCR was the method, and the copy in TCRdb shows in-frame clones only, minus some. Here the sample spans some 80,000 clones, around nine tenths being singletons. Sample: blood. The source of these receptors is a person between 18 and 75 years old in good health. Each CDR3 is given with its conserved first and last residue. The D gene is left open where the match is weak. The size of a clone is reported for some rows only, either as once, few or many, or as a class for expanded clones.

V gene: TRBV19; J gene: TRBJ1-2; clone size: .; D gene: TRBD1; CDR3 protein: CASSEATGPLGYGYTF; CDR3 DNA: TGTGCCAGTAGCGAGGCGACAGGGCCCTTGGGCTATGGCTACACCTTC
V gene: TRBV6-1; J gene: TRBJ1-1; clone size: few; D gene: .; CDR3 protein: CASTLDRMNTEAFF; CDR3 DNA: TGTGCCAGCACATTGGACAGAATGAACACTGAAGCTTTCTTT
V gene: TRBV5-1; J gene: TRBJ2-1; clone size: .; D gene: TRBD2; CDR3 protein: CASSPAGTSIDEQFF; CDR3 DNA: TGCGCCAGCAGCCCCGCCGGGACTAGCATCGATGAGCAGTTCTTC
V gene: TRBV11-3; J gene: TRBJ2-7; clone size: .; D gene: .; CDR3 protein: CASSRTESYEQYF; CDR3 DNA: TGTGCCAGCAGCCGGACGGAATCCTACGAGCAGTACTTC
V gene: TRBV30; J gene: TRBJ2-3; clone size: .; D gene: TRBD2; CDR3 protein: CAWGTSGLVSSGQYF; CDR3 DNA: TGTGCCTGGGGGACGAGTGGACTAGTCTCGTCGGGGCAGTATTTT
V gene: TRBV27; J gene: TRBJ2-3; clone size: .; D gene: .; CDR3 protein: CASSLLAIPTDTQYF; CDR3 DNA: TGTGCCAGCAGTTTATTAGCGATCCCGACAGATACGCAGTATTTT
V gene: TRBV11-3; J gene: TRBJ2-7; clone size: .; D gene: .; CDR3 protein: CASSRGFYEQYF; CDR3 DNA: TGTGCCAGCAGCCGGGGGTTCTACGAGCAGTACTTC
V gene: TRBV5-1; J gene: TRBJ1-2; clone size: .; D gene: TRBD1; CDR3 protein: CASSRGMTGGLGYTF; CDR3 DNA: TGCGCCAGCAGCCGGGGCATGACAGGGGGGCTTGGCTACACCTTC
V gene: TRBV7-3; J gene: TRBJ1-6; clone size: .; D gene: .; CDR3 protein: CASSPGGFNSPLHF; CDR3 DNA: TGTGCCAGCAGCCCGGGGGGTTTTAATTCACCCCTCCACTTT
V gene: TRBV28; J gene: TRBJ1-4; clone size: .; D gene: .; CDR3 protein: CASSRVLELFF; CDR3 DNA: TGTGCCAGCAGTAGAGTTCTGGAACTGTTTTTT
V gene: TRBV7-2; J gene: TRBJ1-2; clone size: .; D gene: TRBD1; CDR3 protein: CASSSRHRGQRGYTF; CDR3 DNA: TGTGCCAGCAGCTCCCGTCACAGGGGGCAACGTGGCTACACCTTC
V gene: TRBV19; J gene: TRBJ2-7; clone size: .; D gene: .; CDR3 protein: CASSIGSEPPTYEQYF; CDR3 DNA: TGTGCCAGTAGTATAGGATCGGAGCCACCGACCTACGAGCAGTACTTC
V gene: TRBV11-2; J gene: TRBJ1-2; clone size: .; D gene: .; CDR3 protein: CASSSDRANYGYTF; CDR3 DNA: TGTGCCAGCAGCTCGGATCGGGCTAACTATGGCTACACCTTC
V gene: TRBV13; J gene: TRBJ1-6; clone size: .; D gene: .; CDR3 protein: CASSSGTLNSPLHF; CDR3 DNA: TGTGCCAGCAGCTCCGGGACTCTAAATTCACCCCTCCACTTT
V gene: TRBV27; J gene: TRBJ2-7; clone size: .; D gene: TRBD1; CDR3 protein: CASSLYRTGSYEQYF; CDR3 DNA: TGTGCCAGCAGTTTATATCGGACAGGTTCCTACGAGCAGTACTTC
V gene: TRBV7-9; J gene: TRBJ2-7; clone size: .; D gene: TRBD2; CDR3 protein: CASSLSTSGDYEQYF; CDR3 DNA: TGTGCCAGCAGCTTAAGTACTAGCGGGGACTACGAGCAGTACTTC
V gene: TRBV7-3; J gene: TRBJ2-1; clone size: .; D gene: .; CDR3 protein: CASSSAPEVSYNEQFF; CDR3 DNA: TGTGCCAGCAGCTCAGCCCCAGAGGTCTCCTACAATGAGCAGTTCTTC
V gene: TRBV18; J gene: TRBJ2-7; clone size: .; D gene: .; CDR3 protein: CASSPLTSLRSYEQYF; CDR3 DNA: TGTGCCAGCTCACCACTGACGAGTTTAAGGTCCTACGAGCAGTACTTC
V gene: TRBV7-2; J gene: TRBJ2-1; clone size: .; D gene: TRBD2; CDR3 protein: CASSLGAGGYNEQFF; CDR3 DNA: TGTGCCAGCAGCCTAGGGGCGGGAGGCTACAATGAGCAGTTCTTC
V gene: TRBV5-1; J gene: TRBJ2-5; clone size: .; D gene: .; CDR3 protein: CASSLGYSAKETQYF; CDR3 DNA: TGCGCCAGCAGCTTGGGTTATTCGGCTAAAGAGACCCAGTACTTC
V gene: TRBV7-9; J gene: TRBJ2-3; clone size: .; D gene: .; CDR3 protein: CASSLVTGKSTDTQYF; CDR3 DNA: TGTGCCAGCAGCTTAGTGACGGGTAAAAGCACAGATACGCAGTATTTT